This TCR beta chain derives from a study of blood T cells in healthy people across ages. Points on this clonotype: Antigen: not known.

Study-wide points: A roughly linear fall in TCR beta diversity per million T cells was seen with increasing age.

This CDR3 contains 14 residues. Germline loops: CDR1 MGHDK, CDR2 SYGVNS. Trimming removed 7 bases from V and 1 base from J, with 10 bases in between. Next came a second PCR, run for about 7 to 12 cycles, which used a sample-barcoded 5' primer along with a J-beta primer mix. TCRdb passed the 5' RACE reads through MiXCR, listing each CDR3 protein once. The top ten clones hold 5.5% to 8% of a sample with about 1.4 million distinct CDR3 sequences, approximately 59% of them seen once. The chain has TRBV25-1 and TRBJ2-2; D remains unclear. The sequencing sample was made of blood. This clonotype originated in a man younger than 30 in good health. CDR3 region: CASNSPMNTGELFF. The CDR3, as DNA: TGTGCCAGCAATTCCCCTATGAACACCGGGGAGCTGTTTTTT.